This T cell receptor beta chain was recovered during a study of blood T cell repertoires in COVID-19. Seattle participants joined during active infection and were tracked over time. Assay used: immunoSEQ multiplex PCR; TCRdb lists only in-frame clones, some missing. The table shows 300,000 to 350,000 clones, with 87% occurring only once. This clonotype was sampled from a young man with COVID-19, enrolled during active disease. Sequenced input: peripheral blood.

The CDR3 DNA sequence: TGTGCCAGCAGCGAGACTAGCGGGAGGGGGCTGGAGACCCAGTACTTC. Translating it yields CASSETSGRGLETQYF. The V call is TRBV9, the J call TRBJ2-5; TRBD2 aligns across 14 bases. The CDR3 totals 16 residues. Trimming removed 3 bases from V and 5 bases from J; junction bases left unmatched: 6. CDR1 SGDLS and CDR2 YYNGEE come from the germline V gene.